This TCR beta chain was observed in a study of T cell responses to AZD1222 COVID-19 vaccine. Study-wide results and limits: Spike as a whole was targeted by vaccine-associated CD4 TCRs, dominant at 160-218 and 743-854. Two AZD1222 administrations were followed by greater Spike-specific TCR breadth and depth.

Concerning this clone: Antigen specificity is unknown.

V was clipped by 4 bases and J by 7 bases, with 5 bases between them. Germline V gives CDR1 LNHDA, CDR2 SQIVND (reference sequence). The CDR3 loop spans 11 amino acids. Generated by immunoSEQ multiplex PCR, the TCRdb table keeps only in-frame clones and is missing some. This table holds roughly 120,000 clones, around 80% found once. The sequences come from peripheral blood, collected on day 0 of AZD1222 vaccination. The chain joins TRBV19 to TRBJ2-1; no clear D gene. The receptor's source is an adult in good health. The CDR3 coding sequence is TGTGCCAGTAGTAATTGGAATGAGCAGTTCTTC. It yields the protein CASSNWNEQFF.